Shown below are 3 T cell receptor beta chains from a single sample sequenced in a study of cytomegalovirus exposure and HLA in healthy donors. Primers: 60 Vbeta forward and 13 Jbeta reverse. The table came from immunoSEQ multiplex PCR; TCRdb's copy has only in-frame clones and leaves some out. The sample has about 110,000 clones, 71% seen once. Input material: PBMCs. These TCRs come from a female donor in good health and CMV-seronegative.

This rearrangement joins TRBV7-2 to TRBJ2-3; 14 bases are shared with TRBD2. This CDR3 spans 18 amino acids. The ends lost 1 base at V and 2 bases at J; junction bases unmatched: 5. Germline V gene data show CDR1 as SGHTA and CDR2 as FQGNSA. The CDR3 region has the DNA TGTGCCAGCAGCTTAGGGGGACTAGCGGGAGCTCCCACAGATACGCAGTATTTT. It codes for CASSLGGLAGAPTDTQYF.

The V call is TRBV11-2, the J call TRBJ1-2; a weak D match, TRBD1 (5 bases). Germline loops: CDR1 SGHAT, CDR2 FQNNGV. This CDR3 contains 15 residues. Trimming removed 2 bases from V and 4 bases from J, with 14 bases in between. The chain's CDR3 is CASSLSSGPFYGYTF. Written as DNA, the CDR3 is TGTGCCAGCAGCTTATCGTCAGGGCCCTTCTATGGCTACACCTTC.

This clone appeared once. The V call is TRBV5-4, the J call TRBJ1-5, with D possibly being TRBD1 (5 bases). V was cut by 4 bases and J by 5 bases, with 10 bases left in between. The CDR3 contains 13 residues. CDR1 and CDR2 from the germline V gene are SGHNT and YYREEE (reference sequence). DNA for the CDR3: TGTGCCAGCAGCCGGGGGGGGGATCAGCCCCAGCATTTT. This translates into CASSRGGDQPQHF.